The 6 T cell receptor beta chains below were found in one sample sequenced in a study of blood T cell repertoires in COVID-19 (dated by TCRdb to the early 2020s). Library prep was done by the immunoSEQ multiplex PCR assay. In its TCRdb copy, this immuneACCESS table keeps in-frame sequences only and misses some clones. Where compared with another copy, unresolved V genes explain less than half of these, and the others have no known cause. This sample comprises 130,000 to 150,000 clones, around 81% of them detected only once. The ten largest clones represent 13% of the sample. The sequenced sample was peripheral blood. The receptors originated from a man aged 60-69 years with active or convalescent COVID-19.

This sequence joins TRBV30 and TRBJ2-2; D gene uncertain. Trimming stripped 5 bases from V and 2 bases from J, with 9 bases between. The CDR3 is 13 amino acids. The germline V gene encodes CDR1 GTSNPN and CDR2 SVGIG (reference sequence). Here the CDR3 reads CAWDETNTGELFF. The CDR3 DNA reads TGTGCCTGGGATGAGACTAACACCGGGGAGCTGTTTTTT.

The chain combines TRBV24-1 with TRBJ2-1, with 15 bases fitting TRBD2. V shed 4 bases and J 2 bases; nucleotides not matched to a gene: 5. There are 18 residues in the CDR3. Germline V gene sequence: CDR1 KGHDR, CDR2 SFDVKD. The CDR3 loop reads CATSDPGLAGGTYNEQFF. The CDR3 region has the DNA TGTGCCACCAGTGACCCTGGACTAGCGGGAGGGACCTACAATGAGCAGTTCTTC.

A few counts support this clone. Here the CDR3 reads CASTERVPTDTQYF. CDR3 in DNA: TGTGCCAGCACAGAGAGGGTACCCACAGATACGCAGTATTTT. V usage is TRBV28 and J usage is TRBJ2-3; D might be TRBD2 (5 bases). CDR3 length equals 14 residues. With 7 bases removed from V and 2 bases from J, the gap between germline ends came to 13 bases. CDR1 is MDHEN, CDR2 SYDVKM, per germline.

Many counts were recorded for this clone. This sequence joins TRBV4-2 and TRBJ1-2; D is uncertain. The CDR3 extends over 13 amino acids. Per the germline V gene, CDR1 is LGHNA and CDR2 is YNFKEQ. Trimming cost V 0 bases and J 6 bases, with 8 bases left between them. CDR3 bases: TGTGCCAGCAGCCAAGATCCGGAGGATGGCTACACCTTC. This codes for CASSQDPEDGYTF.

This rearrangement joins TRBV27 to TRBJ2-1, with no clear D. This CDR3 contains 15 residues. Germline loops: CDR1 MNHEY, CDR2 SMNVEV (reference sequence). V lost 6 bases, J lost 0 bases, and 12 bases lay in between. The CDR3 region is CASSREKSSYNEQFF. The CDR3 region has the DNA TGTGCCAGCAGCCGAGAGAAGAGCTCCTACAATGAGCAGTTCTTC.

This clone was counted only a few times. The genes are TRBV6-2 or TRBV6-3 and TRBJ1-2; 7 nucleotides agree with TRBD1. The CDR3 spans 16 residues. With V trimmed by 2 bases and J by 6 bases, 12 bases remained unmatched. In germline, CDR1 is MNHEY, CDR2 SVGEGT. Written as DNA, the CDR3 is TGTGCCAGCAGTTACCCCCTCGGGACAGATTTCGATGGCTACACCTTC. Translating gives CASSYPLGTDFDGYTF.